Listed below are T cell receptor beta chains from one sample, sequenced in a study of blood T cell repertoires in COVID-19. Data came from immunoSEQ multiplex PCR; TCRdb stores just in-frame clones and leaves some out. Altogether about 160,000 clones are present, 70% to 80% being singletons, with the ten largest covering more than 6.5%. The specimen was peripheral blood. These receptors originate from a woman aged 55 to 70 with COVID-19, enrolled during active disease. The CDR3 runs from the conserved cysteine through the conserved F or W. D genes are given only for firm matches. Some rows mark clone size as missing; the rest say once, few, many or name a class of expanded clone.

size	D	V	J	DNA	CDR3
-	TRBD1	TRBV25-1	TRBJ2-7	TGTGCCAGCAACCGCCGGGACAGTACCTACGAGCAGTACTTC	CASNRRDSTYEQYF
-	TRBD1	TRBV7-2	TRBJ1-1	TGTGCCAGCTCGGGACAGACGAACACTGAAGCTTTCTTT	CASSGQTNTEAFF
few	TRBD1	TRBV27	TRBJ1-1	TGTGCCAGCAGTTACAGGGGCCTGAACACTGAAGCTTTCTTT	CASSYRGLNTEAFF
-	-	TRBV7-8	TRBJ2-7	TGTGCCAGCAGCTTGGGGAGAGGGAGTTCTTACGAGCAGTACTTC	CASSLGRGSSYEQYF
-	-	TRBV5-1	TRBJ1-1	TGCGCCAGCAGCTTGGGAGGGATCACTGAAGCTTTCTTT	CASSLGGITEAFF
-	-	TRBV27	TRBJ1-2	TGTGCCAGCAGTTTATCGCTCGGGGGTAACTATGGCTACACCTTC	CASSLSLGGNYGYTF
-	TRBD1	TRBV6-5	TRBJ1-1	TGTGCCAGCAGGGACAGGAGTTTTAACACTGAAGCTTTCTTT	CASRDRSFNTEAFF
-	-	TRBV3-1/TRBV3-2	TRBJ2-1	TGTGCCAGCAGCCAAGCGGGACTCCCCAATGAGCAGTTCTTC	CASSQAGLPNEQFF
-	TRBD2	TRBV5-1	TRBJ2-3	TGCGCCAGCAGCTTGGAAGCGGGAAGGTCAGATACGCAGTATTTT	CASSLEAGRSDTQYF
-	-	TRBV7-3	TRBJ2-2	TGTGCCAGCAGCTTAGGAGGGAGGAGCACCGGGGAGCTGTTTTTT	CASSLGGRSTGELFF
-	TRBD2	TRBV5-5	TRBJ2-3	TGTGCCAGCAGCTCGTTAGCGGGAACAAGCACAGATACGCAGTATTTT	CASSSLAGTSTDTQYF
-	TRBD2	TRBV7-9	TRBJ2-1	TGTGCCAGCAGCGGGACTAGCGGGAATTGGTTGGACGGAGTCTTC	CASSGTSGNWLDGVF
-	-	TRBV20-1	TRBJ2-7	TGCAGTGCCAGGGGAACCTACGAGCAGTACTTC	CSARGTYEQYF
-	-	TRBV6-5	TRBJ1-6	TGTGCCAGCAGTTACGGGGGGGAAAATTCACCCCTCCACTTT	CASSYGGENSPLHF
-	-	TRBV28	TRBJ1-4	TGTGCCAGCAGTTTATTGCCGGGTCGGGAAAAACTGTTTTTT	CASSLLPGREKLFF
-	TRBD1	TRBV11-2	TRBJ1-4	TGTGCCAGCAGCTTAGAGAGTTGGGACAGGGGGAGAGCAACTAATGAAAAACTGTTTTTT	CASSLESWDRGRATNEKLFF
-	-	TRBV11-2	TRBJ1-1	TGTGCCAGCAGCTTAGATCCGACGGGAAGCAGGGCTTTCTTT	CASSLDPTGSRAFF
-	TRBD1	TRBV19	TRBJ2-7	TGTGCCAGTAGTCCCGGGGACAGGGAGAACGAGCAGTACTTC	CASSPGDRENEQYF
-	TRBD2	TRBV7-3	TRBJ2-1	TGTGCCAGCAGCCCTAGCGGGGGCCGAGACAATGAGCAGTTCTTC	CASSPSGGRDNEQFF
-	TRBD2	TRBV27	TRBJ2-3	TGTGCCAGCAGTTTACCGGGAGGGCCAACAGATACGCAGTATTTT	CASSLPGGPTDTQYF
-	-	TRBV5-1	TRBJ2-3	TGCGCCAGCAGCTTGTCTAGAACCACAGATACGCAGTATTTT	CASSLSRTTDTQYF
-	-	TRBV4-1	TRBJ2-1	TGCGCCAGCAGCCAAGGGGGGCTTGAGCAGTTCTTC	CASSQGGLEQFF